This TCR beta chain is from a study of cytomegalovirus exposure and HLA in healthy donors. Study results and limitations: Associated with cytomegalovirus, according to the listing, were 150 to 200 TCR beta chains.

With regard to this clone: As yet, its antigen is unknown.

The primer mix had 60 Vbeta and 13 Jbeta primers. Data came from immunoSEQ multiplex PCR; TCRdb stores just in-frame clones and leaves some out. The sample comprises more than 85,000 clones, approximately 82% of which are singletons, and about an eighth rests with the top ten. V lost 6 bases and J 6 bases, leaving 15 bases between the germline ends. Germline values: CDR1 SNHLY, CDR2 FYNNEI. CDR3 length: 13 residues. The source of this sequence is a man aged 25-45 years in good health and CMV-seropositive. Sample: PBMCs. The chain carries TRBV2 and TRBJ2-7; D is perhaps TRBD1 (5 bases). Here the CDR3 DNA reads TGTGCCAGCAGGGGGCAGGCAACCGGCGAGCAGTACTTC. Its translation is CASRGQATGEQYF.